The source of this T cell receptor beta chain is a study of cytomegalovirus exposure and HLA in healthy donors. The germline gives CDR1 SEHNR, CDR2 FQNEAQ (reference sequence). This CDR3 spans 15 amino acids. The primer mix had 60 Vbeta and 13 Jbeta primers. TCRdb's copy holds only in-frame clones and misses some; the assay was immunoSEQ multiplex PCR. The sample yields tens of thousands of clones, almost 80% seen once. About this clone itself: Relative to the germline gene, one junction end is altered; a read error may explain this.

This TCR was recovered from a female donor in good health and CMV-seronegative. Sequencing was carried out using PBMCs. The chain joins TRBV7-9 to TRBJ1-2, with 8 bases matching TRBD1. The CDR3 nucleotides read TGTTCCAGCAGCTTAGGTTCCGGACAGGGTAGCGGCTACACCTTC. It codes for CSSSLGSGQGSGYTF.